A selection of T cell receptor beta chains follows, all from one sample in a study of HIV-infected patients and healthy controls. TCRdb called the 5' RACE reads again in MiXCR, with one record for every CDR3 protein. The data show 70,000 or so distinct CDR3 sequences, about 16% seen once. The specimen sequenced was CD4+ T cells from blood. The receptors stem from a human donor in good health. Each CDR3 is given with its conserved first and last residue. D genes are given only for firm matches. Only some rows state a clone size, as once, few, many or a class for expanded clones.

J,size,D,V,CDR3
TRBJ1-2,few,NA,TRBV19,CASSIGLSYYGYTF
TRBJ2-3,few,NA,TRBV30,CAWSLQETDTQYF
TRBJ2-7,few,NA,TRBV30,CAWSKGRGEQYF
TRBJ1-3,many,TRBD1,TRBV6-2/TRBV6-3,CASSYPVGQRLNTIYF
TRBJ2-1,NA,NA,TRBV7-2,CASSFSRGNEQFF
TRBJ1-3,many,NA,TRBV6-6,CASTPGNTIYF
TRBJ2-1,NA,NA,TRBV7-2,CASSLVKNEQFF
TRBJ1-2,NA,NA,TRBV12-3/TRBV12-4,CASSPGRRANYGYTF
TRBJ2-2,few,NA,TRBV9,CASSVGGTRNTGELFF
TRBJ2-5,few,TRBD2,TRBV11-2,CASSLGGGGPLTQYF
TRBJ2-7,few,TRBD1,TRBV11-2,CASSLTGGFSYEQYF
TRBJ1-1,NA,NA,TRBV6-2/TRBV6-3,CASSSQGPAFF
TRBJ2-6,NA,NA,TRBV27,CASSPPQQTSSGANVLTF
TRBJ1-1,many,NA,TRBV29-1,CSVSQGNTEAFF